A single sample gave rise to the 14 T cell receptor beta chains below, sequenced in a study of T-cell memory formation after mild COVID-19. TCRdb ran MiXCR on the 5' RACE reads and lists one entry per CDR3 protein. The sample lists approximately 260,000 distinct CDR3 sequences; 15% to 20% were seen once. Sequencing used PBMCs or a T cell subset sorted from them (not recorded which). The receptors stem from a young man who had mild COVID-19 (a few samples of this study predate the infection). Cell type and time point are not known.

This clonotype has only a few counts. The J gene is TRBJ1-2, the V gene TRBV7-9, with D uncertain. This CDR3 spans 14 amino acids. Trimming pared 5 bases from V and 7 bases from J, leaving 17 bases between. Germline CDR1 and CDR2: SEHNR and FQNEAQ (reference sequence). CDR3 coding DNA: TGTGCCAGCAGCCCTATACTGGACTACTCTGGCTACACCTTC. Translated: CASSPILDYSGYTF.

This clonotype was detected only once. The genes are TRBV20-1 and TRBJ2-4, with 11 bases aligning to TRBD2. The CDR3 consists of 17 residues. Germline-derived CDR1 and CDR2 are DFQATT and SNEGSKA (reference sequence). The V gene end was trimmed by 5 bases and the J gene end by 0 bases; junction bases not matched to a gene: 9. In DNA form, the CDR3 reads TGCAGTGCTGCGGGACTAGCGGCCGTACTAGCCAAAAACATTCAGTACTTC. Translating it yields CSAAGLAAVLAKNIQYF.

Only a few counts were recorded for this clonotype. DNA for the CDR3: TGTGCCAGCTGGGATAGCGGGGGGTCTCAAGAGACCCAGTACTTC. It specifies CASWDSGGSQETQYF. The chain uses TRBV7-9 and TRBJ2-5, with 10 bases identical to TRBD2. This CDR3 comprises 15 residues. Germline V gene sequence: CDR1 SEHNR, CDR2 FQNEAQ (reference sequence). Trimming cost V 8 bases and J 2 bases; bases outside gene matches: 8.

This chain links TRBV7-9 with TRBJ1-2; D possibly corresponds to TRBD1 (6 bases). V was shortened by 5 bases and J by 4 bases, with 11 bases between the two germline ends. The CDR3 is 13 residues long. Germline CDR1 reads SEHNR; CDR2 reads FQNEAQ (reference sequence). The CDR3 bases are TGTGCCAGCAGCCCCGGGACATTCTATGGCTACACCTTC. Amino acid sequence: CASSPGTFYGYTF.

This clonotype was detected a few times. The rearrangement uses TRBV7-2 and TRBJ1-1; maybe TRBD1 (5 bases). The V gene lost 2 bases and the J gene lost 8 bases, with 12 bases spanning the gap. From germline, CDR1 is SGHTA and CDR2 FQGNSA. The CDR3 has 13 residues. The CDR3 DNA sequence: TGTGCCAGCAGCTTAACCGGGGCGGGGGAAGCTTTCTTT. This codes for CASSLTGAGEAFF.

The rearrangement uses TRBV7-9 and TRBJ1-1; TRBD1 might be the D (6 bases). V lost 5 bases and J lost 3, with 16 bases in between. This CDR3 has 15 amino acids. Germline lookup yields CDR1 SEHNR and CDR2 FQNEAQ (reference sequence). The CDR3 DNA is TGTGCCAGCAGCAACCGGGGGCGCGGGGACACTGAAGCTTTCTTT. Protein: CASSNRGRGDTEAFF.

The sample holds a few counts of this clonotype. The V call is TRBV5-6, the J call TRBJ2-3; D may be TRBD1 (5 bases). The CDR3 totals 13 residues. Germline CDR1 and CDR2: SGHDT and YYEEEE. V dropped 7 bases and J dropped 6 bases, with 15 bases sitting between them. CDR3 in amino acids: CASCGARKDTQYF. In DNA form, the CDR3 reads TGTGCCAGCTGTGGGGCCAGGAAGGATACGCAGTATTTT.

This clonotype has at least ten counts. The chain carries TRBV7-2 and TRBJ2-4; weak D call: TRBD2 (5 bases). Germline V gene lookup returns CDR1 SGHTA and CDR2 FQGNSA. V was clipped by 3 bases and J by 1 base, with 7 bases between them. The CDR3 consists of 14 residues. Here the CDR3 reads CASSFGGAKNIQYF. As DNA, the CDR3 is TGTGCCAGCAGCTTCGGCGGGGCCAAAAACATTCAGTACTTC.

The chain couples TRBV27 to TRBJ2-1; D remains unclear. Trimming took 3 bases from V and 3 from J, leaving 6 bases between them. There are 13 residues in the CDR3. Germline V gene lookup returns CDR1 MNHEY and CDR2 SMNVEV (reference sequence). The CDR3: CASSFAFYNEQFF. CDR3 coding DNA: TGTGCCAGCAGTTTCGCTTTCTACAATGAGCAGTTCTTC.

This clonotype was recorded a few times. The CDR3 nucleotides are TGTGCCAGCAGTACGGACAGGGGCAGCGGCTACACCTTC. Its protein product is CASSTDRGSGYTF. The genes are TRBV6-5 and TRBJ1-2; TRBD1 agrees at 9 bases. Germline V gene data show CDR1 as MNHEY and CDR2 as SVGAGI. The trim removed 5 bases at V and 8 bases at J, leaving 6 bases unmatched. The CDR3 is made up of 13 amino acids.

The gene calls are TRBV7-3 and TRBJ2-2; 8 positions match TRBD2. The CDR3 sequence is 15 residues long. Germline V CDR1 and CDR2: SGHTA, FQGTGA. V lost 5 bases to trimming and J lost 5 bases; unmatched junction nucleotides: 7. The CDR3 coding sequence is TGTGCCAGCAGCAGCGCGGGGGGTAGGACCGGGGAGCTGTTTTTT. It encodes CASSSAGGRTGELFF.

This clonotype was recorded a few times. This chain links TRBV29-1 with TRBJ1-1; TRBD1 aligns across 7 bases. CDR1 SQVTM and CDR2 ANQGSEA come from the germline V gene. The CDR3 is 12 amino acids. V dropped 6 bases and J dropped 10; count of bases not matched to a gene: 11. The CDR3 loop is CSVLPFQGGAFF. The CDR3 DNA reads TGCAGCGTACTACCTTTTCAGGGGGGAGCTTTCTTT.

V usage is TRBV7-9 and J usage is TRBJ2-6; TRBD2 is a possible D gene (5 bases). Trimming shortened V by 4 bases and J by 0 bases, and 10 bases separated the two germline ends. The CDR3 is made up of 16 amino acids. Germline assignment: CDR1 SEHNR and CDR2 FQNEAQ (reference sequence). The CDR3 sequence is CASSSRRSSGANVLTF. Here the CDR3 DNA reads TGTGCCAGCAGCTCTAGGAGGAGCTCTGGGGCCAACGTCCTGACTTTC.

This clonotype was counted a few times. The rearrangement uses TRBV7-9 and TRBJ2-3; the D call may be TRBD1 or TRBD2 (5 bases each). Germline V lookup: CDR1 SEHNR, CDR2 FQNEAQ (reference sequence). The CDR3 sequence is 12 residues long. Between the trimmed V and J ends, which lost 5 bases and 14 bases, there was a span of 17 bases. The CDR3 DNA reads as TGTGCCAGCAGCCCCGGGACCATCTGGAGGTATTTT. This codes for CASSPGTIWRYF.